This T cell receptor (beta chain) derives from a study of cytomegalovirus exposure and HLA in healthy donors. At the level of the study: Findings of an earlier analysis included around 100 million unique TCR beta sequences from 170 million or so T cells.

The PCR ran on 60 Vbeta and 13 Jbeta primers. Measured with immunoSEQ multiplex PCR; TCRdb has only the in-frame clones, and not every one. Counted here are about 200,000 clones, 70% to 80% occurring once; the ten biggest clones make up roughly 3%. The ends lost 6 bases at V and 6 bases at J; junction bases unmatched: 4. CDR3 length: 14 amino acids. Germline CDR1 reads MNHEY; CDR2 reads SVGAGI. Sequencing input: PBMCs. The genes are TRBV6-5 and TRBJ2-1; the match to TRBD2 covers 11 bases. The sequence was collected from a woman under 40 in good health and CMV-seronegative. The DNA of the CDR3 is TGTGCCAGCAGACGACTAGCGGGGAGCAATGAGCAGTTCTTC. Amino acid sequence: CASRRLAGSNEQFF.